Only a few counts were recorded for the clone carrying this T cell receptor beta chain. These data belong to a study of response to subunit inactivated influenza vaccine. Via MiXCR, TCRdb re-called the RT-PCR reads, giving one row per CDR3 protein. The sample has roughly 700,000 distinct CDR3 sequences; 14% are singletons. The CDR3 is 14 residues long. The V segment lost 4 bases and the J segment 1 base; nucleotides outside the gene matches: 4. The chain has TRBV12-3 or TRBV12-4 and TRBJ2-7, with 7 bases aligning to TRBD1. Sequencing was performed on PBMCs from blood, taken around two weeks before vaccination. The TCR originated in a man in his fifties who received an inactivated influenza vaccine. The DNA of the CDR3 is TGTGCCAGCAGTTCTCCGGGACAGTCCTACGAGCAGTACTTC. Its translation: CASSSPGQSYEQYF.